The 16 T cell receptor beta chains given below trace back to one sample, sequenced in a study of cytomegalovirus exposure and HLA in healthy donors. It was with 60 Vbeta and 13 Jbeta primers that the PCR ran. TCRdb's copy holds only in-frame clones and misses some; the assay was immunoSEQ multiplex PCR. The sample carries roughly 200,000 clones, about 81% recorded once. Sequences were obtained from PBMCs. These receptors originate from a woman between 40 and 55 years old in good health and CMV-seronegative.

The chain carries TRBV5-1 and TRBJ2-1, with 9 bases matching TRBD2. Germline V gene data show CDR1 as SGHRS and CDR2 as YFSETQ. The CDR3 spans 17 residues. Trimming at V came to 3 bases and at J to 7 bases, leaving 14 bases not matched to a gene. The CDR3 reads CASSSRVAGEGNNEQFF. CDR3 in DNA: TGCGCCAGCAGCTCGAGAGTAGCGGGAGAAGGTAATAATGAGCAGTTCTTC. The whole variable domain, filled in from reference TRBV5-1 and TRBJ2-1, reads KAGVTQTPRYLIKTRGQQVTLSCSPISGHRSVSWYQQTPGQGLQFLFEYFSETQRNKGNFPGRFSGRQFSNSRSEMNVSTLELGDSALYLCASSSRVAGEGNNEQFFGPGTRLTVL.

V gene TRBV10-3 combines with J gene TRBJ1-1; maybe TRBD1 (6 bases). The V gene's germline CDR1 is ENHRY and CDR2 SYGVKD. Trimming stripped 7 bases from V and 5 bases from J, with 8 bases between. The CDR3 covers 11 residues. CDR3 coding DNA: TGTGCCATCACCCAGGGGACTGAAGCTTTCTTT. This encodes CAITQGTEAFF.

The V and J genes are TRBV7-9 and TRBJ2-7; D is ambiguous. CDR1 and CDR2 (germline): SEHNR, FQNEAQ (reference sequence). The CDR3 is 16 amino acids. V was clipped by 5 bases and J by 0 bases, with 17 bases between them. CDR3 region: CASSVSPYGGSYEQYF. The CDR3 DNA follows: TGTGCCAGCAGCGTCAGCCCCTATGGCGGCTCCTACGAGCAGTACTTC.

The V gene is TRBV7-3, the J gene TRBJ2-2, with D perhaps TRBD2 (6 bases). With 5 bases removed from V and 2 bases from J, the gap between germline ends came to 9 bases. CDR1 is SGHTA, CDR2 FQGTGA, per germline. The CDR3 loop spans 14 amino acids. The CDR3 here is CASSRDLNTGELFF. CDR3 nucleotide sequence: TGTGCCAGCAGCCGGGACTTAAACACCGGGGAGCTGTTTTTT.

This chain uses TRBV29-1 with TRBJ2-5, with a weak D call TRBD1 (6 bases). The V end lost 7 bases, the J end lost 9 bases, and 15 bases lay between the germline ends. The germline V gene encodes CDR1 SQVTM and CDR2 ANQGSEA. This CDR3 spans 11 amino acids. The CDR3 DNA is TGCAGCGCCATCTTACAGGGTCCCCAGTACTTC. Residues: CSAILQGPQYF.

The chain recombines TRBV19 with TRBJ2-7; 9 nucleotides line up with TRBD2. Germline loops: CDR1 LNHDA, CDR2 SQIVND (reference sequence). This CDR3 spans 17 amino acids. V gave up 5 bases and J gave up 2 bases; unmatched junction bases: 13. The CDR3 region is CASSSGGWTSDAYEQYF. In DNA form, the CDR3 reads TGTGCCAGTAGTTCGGGGGGCTGGACTAGCGATGCCTACGAGCAGTACTTC.

DNA for the CDR3: TGTGCCAGCCTGGACAGCATTTGGGGTGGTCAGCCCCAGCATTTT. Its translation is CASLDSIWGGQPQHF. This rearrangement joins TRBV2 to TRBJ1-5; maybe TRBD1 (6 bases). Trimming removed 8 bases at V and 6 bases at J, with 20 bases between. Germline assignment: CDR1 SNHLY and CDR2 FYNNEI. The CDR3 loop spans 15 amino acids.

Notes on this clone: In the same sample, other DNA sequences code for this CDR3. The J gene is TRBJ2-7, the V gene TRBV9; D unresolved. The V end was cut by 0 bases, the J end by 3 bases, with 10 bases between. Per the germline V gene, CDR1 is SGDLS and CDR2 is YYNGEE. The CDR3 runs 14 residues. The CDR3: CASSVGGRNYEQYF. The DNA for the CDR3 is TGTGCCAGCAGCGTAGGTGGGCGAAACTACGAGCAGTACTTC.

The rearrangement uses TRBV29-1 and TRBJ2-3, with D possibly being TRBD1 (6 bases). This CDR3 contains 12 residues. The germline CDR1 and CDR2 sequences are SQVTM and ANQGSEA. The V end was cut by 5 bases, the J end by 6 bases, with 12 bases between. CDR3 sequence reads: CSVNRVGDTQYF. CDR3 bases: TGCAGCGTTAACAGGGTTGGCGATACGCAGTATTTT.

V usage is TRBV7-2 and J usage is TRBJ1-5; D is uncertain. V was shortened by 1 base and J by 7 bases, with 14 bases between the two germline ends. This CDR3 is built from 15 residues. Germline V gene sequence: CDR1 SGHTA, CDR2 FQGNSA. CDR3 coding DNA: TGTGCCAGCAGCTTAGACCAAGGGAGTATACAGCCCCAGCATTTT. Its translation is CASSLDQGSIQPQHF. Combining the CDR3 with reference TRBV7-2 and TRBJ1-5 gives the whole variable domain GAGVSQSPSNKVTEKGKDVELRCDPISGHTALYWYRQSLGQGLEFLIYFQGNSAPDKSGLPSDRFSAERTGGSVSTLTIQRTQQEDSAVYLCASSLDQGSIQPQHFGDGTRLSIL.

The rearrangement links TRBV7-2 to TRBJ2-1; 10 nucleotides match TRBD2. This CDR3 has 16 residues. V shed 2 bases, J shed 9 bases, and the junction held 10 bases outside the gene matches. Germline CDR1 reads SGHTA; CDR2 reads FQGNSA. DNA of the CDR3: TGTGCCAGCAGCTTAACGGGGCTAGCGGGAGTAAGTGAGCAGTTCTTC. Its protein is CASSLTGLAGVSEQFF.

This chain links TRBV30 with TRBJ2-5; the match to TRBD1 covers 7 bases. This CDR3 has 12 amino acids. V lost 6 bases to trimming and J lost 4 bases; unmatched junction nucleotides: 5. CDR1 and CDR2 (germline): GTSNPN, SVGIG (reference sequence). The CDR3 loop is CACDRVSETQYF. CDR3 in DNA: TGTGCCTGCGACAGGGTATCAGAGACCCAGTACTTC.

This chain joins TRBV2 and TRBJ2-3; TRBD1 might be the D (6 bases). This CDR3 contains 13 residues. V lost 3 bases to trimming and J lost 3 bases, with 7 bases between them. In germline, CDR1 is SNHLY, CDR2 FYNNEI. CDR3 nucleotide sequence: TGTGCCAGCAGTGAGGACAGTACAGATACGCAGTATTTT. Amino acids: CASSEDSTDTQYF.

CDR3 DNA sequence: TGTGCCAGCAGTGGACAGGAGTACTCCTACAATGAGCAGTTCTTC. Its translation is CASSGQEYSYNEQFF. The genes are TRBV2 and TRBJ2-1, with a tentative D call TRBD1 (6 bases). Germline-derived CDR1 and CDR2 are SNHLY and FYNNEI. This CDR3 has 15 amino acids. V lost 4 bases to trimming and J lost 0 bases, with 10 bases between them.

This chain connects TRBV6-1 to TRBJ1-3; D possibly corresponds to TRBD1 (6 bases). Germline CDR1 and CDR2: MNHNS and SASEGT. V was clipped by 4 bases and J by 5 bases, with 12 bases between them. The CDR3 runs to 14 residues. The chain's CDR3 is CASSVSQGRNTIYF. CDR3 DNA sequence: TGTGCCAGCAGTGTGTCACAGGGAAGAAACACCATATATTTT.

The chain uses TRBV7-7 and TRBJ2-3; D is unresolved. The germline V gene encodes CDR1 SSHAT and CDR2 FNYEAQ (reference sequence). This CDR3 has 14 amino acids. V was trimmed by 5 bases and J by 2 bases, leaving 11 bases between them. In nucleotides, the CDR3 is TGTGCCAGCAGCCATGGCCTGGTCACAGATACGCAGTATTTT. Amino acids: CASSHGLVTDTQYF.